This T cell receptor (beta chain) was obtained from a study of T cells in Graves' hyperthyroidism and ophthalmopathy. The CDR3 is made up of 13 amino acids. The V gene end was trimmed by 5 bases and the J gene end by 7 bases; junction bases not matched to a gene: 6. CDR1 is SNHLY and CDR2 is FYNNEI in the germline V gene. Among the patients, aged 18 to 65, hyperthyroidism was newly diagnosed and had lasted under 2 months. Exclusions: uncontrolled infection, other autoimmune disease, pregnancy, lactation. The investigators amplified TCR beta CDR3 regions from RNA transcripts. HTBI primers were employed in a first-round RT-PCR of the TCR CDR3. TCRdb recomputed calls from the multiplex PCR reads with MiXCR, one row per CDR3 protein. The sample includes about 540,000 distinct CDR3 sequences, about half of them seen just once.

The chain links TRBV2 to TRBJ1-2, with 8 bases matching TRBD1. The sequence was obtained from a young woman with Graves' hyperthyroidism. Source material: peripheral blood or thyroid tissue (not recorded which). In DNA form, the CDR3 reads TGTGCCAGCAGTAACAGGGGGGCGCCTGGCTACACCTTC. This sequence encodes CASSNRGAPGYTF. Full variable domain (missing parts from reference TRBV2 and TRBJ1-2): EPEVTQTPSHQVTQMGQEVILRCVPISNHLYFYWYRQILGQKVEFLVSFYNNEISEKSEIFDDQFSVERPDGSNFTLKIRSTKLEDSAMYFCASSNRGAPGYTFGSGTRLTVV.